This T cell receptor beta chain was observed in a study of T cell responses to AZD1222 COVID-19 vaccine. Overall study findings and caveats: Two AZD1222 doses significantly raised spike-specific TCR breadth and depth over controls.

This clone appeared a single time. The target antigen is unknown. CDR1 is KGHSH and CDR2 is LQKENI in the germline V gene. The CDR3 has 16 residues. Trimming pared 1 base from V and 5 bases from J, leaving 15 bases between. Clones were read by immunoSEQ multiplex PCR, and TCRdb kept only the in-frame ones, dropping some. The sample holds roughly 140,000 clones, 90% seen once. V gene TRBV18 combines with J gene TRBJ2-1; D tentatively fits TRBD1 or TRBD2 (5 bases each). The sequencing here drew on peripheral blood, taken on day 0 of AZD1222 vaccination. The receptor was derived from an adult in good health. The CDR3: CASSPRGDLLDNEQFF. The DNA for the CDR3 is TGTGCCAGCTCACCACGAGGGGACCTCCTAGACAATGAGCAGTTCTTC.